A selection of T cell receptor beta chains follows, all from one sample in a study of blood T cell repertoires in COVID-19. Method: immunoSEQ multiplex PCR; TCRdb's copy keeps in-frame clones and lacks some. In the table there are 150,000 to 200,000 clones, 70% to 90% of which are singletons. The sample consisted of peripheral blood. The receptor source for this set is a human donor in a cohort sampled during active COVID-19. CDR3s include the opening cysteine and the closing phenylalanine or tryptophan. Fields, in order: CDR3 DNA, CDR3 protein, clone size, D gene, V gene, J gene. The D gene is left open where the match is weak. A clone size is listed for some rows: how often the clone was seen (once, few, many), or a class if it is expanded.

TGTGCCAGCAGCTTGTTCCAGGGAAGTCAGCCCCAGCATTTT,CASSLFQGSQPQHF,.,.,TRBV5-6,TRBJ1-5
TGTGCCAGCAGTCACCTTCGACAGGGCCAAGAGACCCAGTACTTC,CASSHLRQGQETQYF,few,TRBD1,TRBV28,TRBJ2-5
TGTGCCAGCTCACTCGACAGGGGGAATCAGCCCCAGCATTTT,CASSLDRGNQPQHF,.,TRBD1,TRBV18,TRBJ1-5
TGTGCCAGCTCACCAATACTAGCGGGAGGGCAGACAGATACGCAGTATTTT,CASSPILAGGQTDTQYF,.,TRBD2,TRBV18,TRBJ2-3
TGTGCCAGCAGCGTCTCAGGGACACAGTACAATGAGCAGTTCTTC,CASSVSGTQYNEQFF,.,.,TRBV9,TRBJ2-1
TGTGCCACCAGCAGAGATAGGCGGCGGAACTCTGGAAACACCATATATTTT,CATSRDRRRNSGNTIYF,.,.,TRBV15,TRBJ1-3
TGTGCCAGCAGTCTGTACGGAGAAACCCAGTACTTC,CASSLYGETQYF,.,.,TRBV28,TRBJ2-5
TGTGCCAGCAGTTGGACTAGCGGGGGGGCGGGTACGCAGTATTTT,CASSWTSGGAGTQYF,.,TRBD2,TRBV2,TRBJ2-3
TGCGCCAGCAGCTCGCCATTCCAGGGGGACCGGGAGCTGTTTTTT,CASSSPFQGDRELFF,.,TRBD1,TRBV5-1,TRBJ2-2
TGTGCCAGCAGCGCCTCCTCGAGGAGCGGGGGGCTGCAGTTCTTC,CASSASSRSGGLQFF,.,TRBD2,TRBV9,TRBJ2-1
TGTGCCAGCAGCTTAATTTTAGCGGGAGGGGGCACCGGGGAGCTGTTTTTT,CASSLILAGGGTGELFF,.,TRBD2,TRBV11-2,TRBJ2-2